This is a list of T cell receptor beta chains from one sample in a study of blood T cell repertoires in COVID-19. Method: immunoSEQ multiplex PCR; TCRdb's copy keeps in-frame clones and lacks some. The table records approximately 300,000 clones, roughly 87% of them present only once. Sequenced material: peripheral blood. All receptors derive from a woman aged 50 to 60 who had recovered from COVID-19. Both conserved end residues are part of each CDR3. Fields, in order: V gene, J gene, clone size, D gene, CDR3 protein, CDR3 DNA. The D gene is left open where the match is weak. The size entry is marked missing in some rows and otherwise reads once, few, many or a size class.

v_gene: TRBV7-2; j_gene: TRBJ1-6; abundance: .; d_gene: .; CDR3aa: CASSSNRDSPLHF; CDR3nt: TGTGCCAGCAGCTCAAACAGGGATTCACCCCTCCACTTT
v_gene: TRBV19; j_gene: TRBJ1-6; abundance: few; d_gene: TRBD1; CDR3aa: CASSIGTGANSPLHF; CDR3nt: TGTGCCAGTAGTATAGGGACAGGAGCTAATTCACCCCTCCACTTT
v_gene: TRBV6-5; j_gene: TRBJ2-7; abundance: .; d_gene: TRBD1; CDR3aa: CASSLSGQGAYEQYF; CDR3nt: TGTGCCAGCAGCCTTTCGGGACAGGGGGCCTACGAGCAGTACTTC
v_gene: TRBV4-3; j_gene: TRBJ1-1; abundance: .; d_gene: .; CDR3aa: CASSQERQVAANTEAFF; CDR3nt: TGCGCCAGCAGCCAAGAGAGACAGGTCGCCGCGAACACTGAAGCTTTCTTT
v_gene: TRBV28; j_gene: TRBJ1-5; abundance: .; d_gene: .; CDR3aa: CASSPGGGFGNQPQHF; CDR3nt: TGTGCCAGCAGTCCGGGTGGGGGGTTTGGCAATCAGCCCCAGCATTTT
v_gene: TRBV12-5; j_gene: TRBJ2-7; abundance: .; d_gene: .; CDR3aa: CASGYGGTSYEQYF; CDR3nt: TGTGCTAGTGGTTATGGGGGGACCTCCTACGAGCAGTACTTC
v_gene: TRBV30; j_gene: TRBJ2-2; abundance: once; d_gene: TRBD1; CDR3aa: CAWSAATGGTGELFF; CDR3nt: TGTGCCTGGAGTGCGGCTACAGGGGGCACCGGGGAGCTGTTTTTT
v_gene: TRBV25-1; j_gene: TRBJ1-1; abundance: .; d_gene: TRBD1; CDR3aa: CASSRDRANTEAFF; CDR3nt: TGTGCCAGCAGCAGGGACAGGGCGAACACTGAAGCTTTCTTT
v_gene: TRBV4-2; j_gene: TRBJ2-7; abundance: .; d_gene: TRBD1; CDR3aa: CASSQDLLGDRYYEQYF; CDR3nt: TGTGCCAGCAGCCAAGATCTATTGGGGGACAGATACTACGAGCAGTACTTC
v_gene: TRBV2; j_gene: TRBJ1-2; abundance: once; d_gene: .; CDR3aa: CASSELGTDSGYGYTF; CDR3nt: TGTGCCAGCAGTGAACTTGGGACGGACAGCGGCTATGGCTACACCTTC
v_gene: TRBV14; j_gene: TRBJ2-3; abundance: .; d_gene: .; CDR3aa: CASSCARVGDTQYF; CDR3nt: TGTGCCAGCAGCTGCGCCAGGGTGGGAGATACGCAGTATTTT
v_gene: TRBV7-2; j_gene: TRBJ1-2; abundance: .; d_gene: .; CDR3aa: CASSRTGYGYTF; CDR3nt: TGTGCCAGCAGCCGAACAGGTTATGGCTACACCTTC
v_gene: TRBV10-3; j_gene: TRBJ1-1; abundance: .; d_gene: .; CDR3aa: CAISVKQGRTEAFF; CDR3nt: TGTGCCATCAGTGTCAAACAGGGTCGTACTGAAGCTTTCTTT
v_gene: TRBV7-6; j_gene: TRBJ1-3; abundance: .; d_gene: .; CDR3aa: CASSLGGVGNTIYF; CDR3nt: TGTGCCAGCAGCCTGGGGGGTGTTGGAAACACCATATATTTT
v_gene: TRBV5-4; j_gene: TRBJ1-2; abundance: .; d_gene: .; CDR3aa: CASSLRRLGGYTF; CDR3nt: TGTGCCAGCAGCTTGAGGCGGCTTGGGGGCTACACCTTC
v_gene: TRBV18; j_gene: TRBJ2-7; abundance: once; d_gene: .; CDR3aa: CASSFRTNQGSYEQYF; CDR3nt: TGTGCCAGCTCATTCCGAACAAATCAGGGCAGCTACGAGCAGTACTTC
v_gene: TRBV28; j_gene: TRBJ1-1; abundance: .; d_gene: TRBD1; CDR3aa: CASFLPGTGSLNTEAFF; CDR3nt: TGTGCCAGTTTCTTACCCGGGACAGGATCCTTGAACACTGAAGCTTTCTTT
v_gene: TRBV10-3; j_gene: TRBJ1-2; abundance: .; d_gene: .; CDR3aa: CAIPRGVSYGYTF; CDR3nt: TGTGCCATCCCCCGGGGGGTTAGCTATGGCTACACCTTC
v_gene: TRBV7-2; j_gene: TRBJ1-1; abundance: .; d_gene: .; CDR3aa: CASSLGLPVGTEAFF; CDR3nt: TGTGCCAGCAGCTTAGGACTTCCCGTGGGCACTGAAGCTTTCTTT
v_gene: TRBV5-8; j_gene: TRBJ2-1; abundance: .; d_gene: .; CDR3aa: CASSWPHPSRSYNEQFF; CDR3nt: TGTGCCAGCAGCTGGCCCCACCCTTCGAGGTCCTACAATGAGCAGTTCTTC
v_gene: TRBV18; j_gene: TRBJ2-4; abundance: .; d_gene: .; CDR3aa: CASSPQNIQYF; CDR3nt: TGTGCCAGCTCCCCCCAGAACATTCAGTACTTC
v_gene: TRBV7-8; j_gene: TRBJ2-1; abundance: .; d_gene: TRBD2; CDR3aa: CASSFVAGLRIHEQFF; CDR3nt: TGTGCCAGCAGCTTCGTAGCGGGACTGAGGATTCATGAGCAGTTCTTC
v_gene: TRBV6-2/TRBV6-3; j_gene: TRBJ2-7; abundance: .; d_gene: .; CDR3aa: CASSFTGSSYEQYF; CDR3nt: TGTGCCAGCAGTTTCACAGGCTCCTCCTACGAGCAGTACTTC
v_gene: TRBV29-1; j_gene: TRBJ2-1; abundance: .; d_gene: TRBD2; CDR3aa: CSAGWRLAGNEQFF; CDR3nt: TGCAGCGCCGGATGGCGTCTAGCGGGTAATGAGCAGTTCTTC
v_gene: TRBV2; j_gene: TRBJ2-7; abundance: few; d_gene: TRBD2; CDR3aa: CASSELLAGAYEQYF; CDR3nt: TGTGCCAGCAGTGAATTACTAGCGGGAGCGTACGAGCAGTACTTC
v_gene: TRBV12-3/TRBV12-4; j_gene: TRBJ1-2; abundance: .; d_gene: .; CDR3aa: CASRLGGYRGYTF; CDR3nt: TGTGCCAGCCGCCTCGGGGGGTATCGTGGCTACACCTTC
v_gene: TRBV12-3/TRBV12-4; j_gene: TRBJ1-5; abundance: .; d_gene: .; CDR3aa: CASTTGSVQPQHF; CDR3nt: TGTGCCAGCACCACAGGGAGCGTTCAGCCCCAGCATTTT
v_gene: TRBV9; j_gene: TRBJ1-2; abundance: .; d_gene: TRBD1; CDR3aa: CASSAGTGALFYGYTF; CDR3nt: TGTGCCAGCAGCGCCGGGACAGGGGCCCTATTTTATGGCTACACCTTC
v_gene: TRBV6-6; j_gene: TRBJ2-7; abundance: once; d_gene: TRBD1; CDR3aa: CASGTDRGFYEQYF; CDR3nt: TGTGCCAGCGGAACTGACAGGGGCTTTTACGAGCAGTACTTC